This record concerns one T cell receptor (beta chain) sequence. Its specificity is not known. Using immunoSEQ multiplex PCR, the repertoire was profiled, and TCRdb retains in-frame clones only, with some absent. The data contain about 85,000 clones, around 90% of them singletons. The CDR3 spans 15 residues. CDR1 is SGHAT and CDR2 is FQNNGV in the germline V gene. V lost 4 bases, J lost 2 bases, and 12 bases lay in between. The sample belongs to a study of PD-1 blockade in classical Hodgkin lymphoma. Findings and caveats of the study: Baseline diversity in complete responders resembled that of newly diagnosed patients. Newly diagnosed patients had baseline TCR diversity that was reportedly lower than that of healthy donors. The authors excluded patients who started nivolumab under 1 year after ASCT.

Autologous stem cell transplantation was followed by relapse in every patient, and brentuximab vedotin exposure varied. Sample: peripheral blood mononuclear cells (PBMCs), taken before the second cycle of nivolumab. This TCR was recovered from a human donor with classical Hodgkin lymphoma. J is TRBJ1-3 and V is TRBV11-2, with D maybe TRBD1 (6 bases). The CDR3: CASSSHGQTGNTIYF. DNA for the CDR3: TGTGCCAGCAGCTCCCACGGACAGACTGGAAACACCATATATTTT.